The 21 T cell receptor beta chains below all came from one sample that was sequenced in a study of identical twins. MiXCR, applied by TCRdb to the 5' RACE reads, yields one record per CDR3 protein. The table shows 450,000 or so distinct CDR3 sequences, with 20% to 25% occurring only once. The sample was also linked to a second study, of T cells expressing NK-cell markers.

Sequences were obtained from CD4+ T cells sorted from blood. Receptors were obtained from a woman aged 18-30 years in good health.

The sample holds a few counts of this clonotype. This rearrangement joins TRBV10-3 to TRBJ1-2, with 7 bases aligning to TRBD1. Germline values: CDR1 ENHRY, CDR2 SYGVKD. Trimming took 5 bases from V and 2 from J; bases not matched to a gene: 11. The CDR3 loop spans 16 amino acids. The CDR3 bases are TGTGCCATCAGTTCACCCGACAGGGACCCAAACTATGGCTACACCTTC. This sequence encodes CAISSPDRDPNYGYTF.

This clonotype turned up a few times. For the CDR3, the DNA is TGTGCCAGCAGCCAAGAGGTGGGTCGAGAGACCCAGTACTTC. Its translation is CASSQEVGRETQYF. The chain links TRBV7-2 to TRBJ2-5; no definite D call. V dropped 5 bases and J dropped 4 bases, with 14 bases sitting between them. The CDR3 is 14 residues long. CDR1 SGHTA and CDR2 FQGNSA come from the germline V gene.

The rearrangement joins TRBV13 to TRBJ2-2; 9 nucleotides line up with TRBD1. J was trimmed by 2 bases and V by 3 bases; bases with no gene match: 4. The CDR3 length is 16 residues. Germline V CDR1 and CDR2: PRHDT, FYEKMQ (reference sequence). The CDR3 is CASSFSTGGNTGELFF. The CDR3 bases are TGTGCCAGCAGCTTTTCGACAGGGGGAAACACCGGGGAGCTGTTTTTT.

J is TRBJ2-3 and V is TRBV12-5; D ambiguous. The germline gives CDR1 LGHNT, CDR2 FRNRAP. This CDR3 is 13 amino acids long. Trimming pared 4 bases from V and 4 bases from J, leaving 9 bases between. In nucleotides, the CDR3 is TGTGCTAGTGGTTACTCGGGTGCAGATACGCAGTATTTT. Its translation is CASGYSGADTQYF. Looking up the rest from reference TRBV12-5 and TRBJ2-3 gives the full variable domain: DARVTQTPRHKVTEMGQEVTMRCQPILGHNTVFWYRQTMMQGLELLAYFRNRAPLDDSGMPKDRFSAEMPDATLATLKIQPSEPRDSAVYFCASGYSGADTQYFGPGTRLTVL.

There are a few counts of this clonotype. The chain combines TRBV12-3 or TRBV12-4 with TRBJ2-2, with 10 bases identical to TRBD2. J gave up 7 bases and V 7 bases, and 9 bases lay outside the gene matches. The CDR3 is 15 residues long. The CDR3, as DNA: TGTGCCAGCAAATGGCTAGCGGGAGAATTCGGGGAGCTGTTTTTT. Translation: CASKWLAGEFGELFF.

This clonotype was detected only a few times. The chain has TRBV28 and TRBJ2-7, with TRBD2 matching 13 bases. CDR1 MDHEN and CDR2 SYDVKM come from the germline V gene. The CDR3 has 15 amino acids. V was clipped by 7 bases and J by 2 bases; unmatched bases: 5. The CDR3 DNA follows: TGTGCCAGCACCTCGGGGACTAGCGGGACCTACGAGCAGTACTTC. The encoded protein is CASTSGTSGTYEQYF.

The CDR3 DNA is TGCGCCAGCAGCTCCCAGGGGTCTTACATGAACACTGAAGCTTTCTTT. This codes for CASSSQGSYMNTEAFF. This rearrangement joins TRBV5-1 to TRBJ1-1; weak D call: TRBD1 (6 bases). Germline V gene sequence: CDR1 SGHRS, CDR2 YFSETQ. CDR3 size: 16 residues. Deletions cut 3 bases from V and 0 bases from J, with 15 bases between.

The CDR3 reads CASSVGPDHQETQYF. The CDR3 DNA is TGTGCCAGCAGCGTAGGCCCAGACCACCAAGAGACCCAGTACTTC. This chain links TRBV9 with TRBJ2-5; unclear D gene. The CDR3 spans 15 residues. Trimming took off 0 bases at V and 0 bases at J, with 9 bases between the two ends. From germline, CDR1 is SGDLS and CDR2 YYNGEE.

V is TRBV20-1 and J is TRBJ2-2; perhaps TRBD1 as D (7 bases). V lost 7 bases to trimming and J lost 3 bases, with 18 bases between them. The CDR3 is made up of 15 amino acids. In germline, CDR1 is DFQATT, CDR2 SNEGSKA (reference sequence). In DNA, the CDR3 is TGCAGTGTCCTATCCAGGGGGGAACACACCGGGGAGCTGTTTTTT. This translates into CSVLSRGEHTGELFF.

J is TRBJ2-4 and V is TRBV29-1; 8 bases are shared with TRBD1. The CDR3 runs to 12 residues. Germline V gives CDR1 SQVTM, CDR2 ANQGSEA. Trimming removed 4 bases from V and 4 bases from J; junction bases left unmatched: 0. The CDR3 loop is CSVGTGKNIQYF. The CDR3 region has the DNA TGCAGCGTTGGGACAGGGAAAAACATTCAGTACTTC.

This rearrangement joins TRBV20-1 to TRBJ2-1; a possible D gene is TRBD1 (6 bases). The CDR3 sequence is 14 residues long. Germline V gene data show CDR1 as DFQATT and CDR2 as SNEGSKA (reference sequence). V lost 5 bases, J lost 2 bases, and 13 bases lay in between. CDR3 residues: CSALRGTTYNEQFF. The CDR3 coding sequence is TGCAGTGCTCTTAGGGGGACCACCTACAATGAGCAGTTCTTC.

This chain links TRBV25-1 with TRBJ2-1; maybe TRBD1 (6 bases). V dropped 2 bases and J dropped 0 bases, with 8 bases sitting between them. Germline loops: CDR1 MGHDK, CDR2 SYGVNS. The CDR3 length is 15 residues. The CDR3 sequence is CASSEARGSYNEQFF. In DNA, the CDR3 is TGTGCCAGCAGTGAAGCCAGGGGCTCCTACAATGAGCAGTTCTTC.

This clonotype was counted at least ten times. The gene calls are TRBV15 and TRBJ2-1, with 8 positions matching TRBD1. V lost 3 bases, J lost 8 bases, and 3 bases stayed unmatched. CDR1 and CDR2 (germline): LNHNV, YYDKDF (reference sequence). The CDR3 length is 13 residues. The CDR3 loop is CATSRARGHEQFF. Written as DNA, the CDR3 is TGTGCCACCAGCAGGGCCAGGGGGCATGAGCAGTTCTTC. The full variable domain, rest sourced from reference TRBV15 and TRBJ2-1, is DAMVIQNPRYQVTQFGKPVTLSCSQTLNHNVMYWYQQKSSQAPKLLFHYYDKDFNNEADTPDNFQSRRPNTSFCFLDIRSPGLGDTAMYLCATSRARGHEQFFGPGTRLTVL.

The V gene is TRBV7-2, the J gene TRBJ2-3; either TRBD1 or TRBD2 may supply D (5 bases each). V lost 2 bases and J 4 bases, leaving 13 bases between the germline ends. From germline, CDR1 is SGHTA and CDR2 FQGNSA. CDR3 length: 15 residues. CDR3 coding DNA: TGTGCCAGCAGCTTATGGGGGACCGCCTCAGATACGCAGTATTTT. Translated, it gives CASSLWGTASDTQYF.

CDR3 region: CSVEGQAGGRALNEQFF. The CDR3, as DNA: TGCAGCGTTGAGGGACAGGCCGGGGGGAGGGCCCTCAATGAGCAGTTCTTC. The V and J genes are TRBV29-1 and TRBJ2-1; maybe TRBD1 (8 bases). The germline V gene has CDR1 SQVTM and CDR2 ANQGSEA. CDR3 length equals 17 residues. The V end lost 3 bases, the J end lost 6 bases, and 24 bases lay between the germline ends.

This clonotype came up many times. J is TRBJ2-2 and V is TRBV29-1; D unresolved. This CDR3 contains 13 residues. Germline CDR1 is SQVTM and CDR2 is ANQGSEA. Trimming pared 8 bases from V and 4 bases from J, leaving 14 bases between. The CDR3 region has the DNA TGCAGCACAGCCGCGGTAGCCACCGGGGAGCTGTTTTTT. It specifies CSTAAVATGELFF.

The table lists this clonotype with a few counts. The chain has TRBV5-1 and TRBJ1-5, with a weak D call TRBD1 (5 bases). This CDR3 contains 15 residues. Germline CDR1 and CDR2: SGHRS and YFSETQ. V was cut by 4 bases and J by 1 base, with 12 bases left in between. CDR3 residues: CASSPGTTSNQPQHF. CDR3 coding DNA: TGCGCCAGCAGCCCCGGGACGACGAGCAATCAGCCCCAGCATTTT. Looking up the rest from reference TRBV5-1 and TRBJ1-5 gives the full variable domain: KAGVTQTPRYLIKTRGQQVTLSCSPISGHRSVSWYQQTPGQGLQFLFEYFSETQRNKGNFPGRFSGRQFSNSRSEMNVSTLELGDSALYLCASSPGTTSNQPQHFGDGTRLSIL.

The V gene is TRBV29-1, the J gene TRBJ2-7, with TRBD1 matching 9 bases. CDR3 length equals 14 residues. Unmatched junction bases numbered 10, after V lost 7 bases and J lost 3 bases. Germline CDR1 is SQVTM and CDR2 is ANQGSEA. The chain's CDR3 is CSGTPGQGRYEQYF. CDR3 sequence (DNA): TGCAGCGGTACCCCCGGACAGGGGCGCTACGAGCAGTACTTC.

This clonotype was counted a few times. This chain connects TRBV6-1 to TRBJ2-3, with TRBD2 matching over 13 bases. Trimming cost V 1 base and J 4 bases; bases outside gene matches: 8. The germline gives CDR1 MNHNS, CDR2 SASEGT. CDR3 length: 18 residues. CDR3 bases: TGTGCCAGCAGTGAAGTCTTCACTAGCGGGGGGGCCTCAGATACGCAGTATTTT. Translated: CASSEVFTSGGASDTQYF.

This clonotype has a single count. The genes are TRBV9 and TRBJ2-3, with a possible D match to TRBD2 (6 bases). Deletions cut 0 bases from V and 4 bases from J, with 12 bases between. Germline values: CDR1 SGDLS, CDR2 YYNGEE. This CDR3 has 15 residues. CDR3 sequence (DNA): TGTGCCAGCAGCGTAGGGAGGGGCTTGGCAGATACGCAGTATTTT. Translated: CASSVGRGLADTQYF. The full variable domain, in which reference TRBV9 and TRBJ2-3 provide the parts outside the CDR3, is DSGVTQTPKHLITATGQRVTLRCSPRSGDLSVYWYQQSLDQGLQFLIQYYNGEERAKGNILERFSAQQFPDLHSELNLSSLELGDSALYFCASSVGRGLADTQYFGPGTRLTVL.

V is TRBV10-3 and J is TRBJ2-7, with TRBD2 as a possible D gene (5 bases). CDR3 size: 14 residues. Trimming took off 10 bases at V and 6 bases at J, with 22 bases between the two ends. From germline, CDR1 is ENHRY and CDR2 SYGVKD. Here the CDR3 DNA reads TGTGCCACACGACAAGGACTCACTCCTGGCGAGCAGTACTTC. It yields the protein CATRQGLTPGEQYF.